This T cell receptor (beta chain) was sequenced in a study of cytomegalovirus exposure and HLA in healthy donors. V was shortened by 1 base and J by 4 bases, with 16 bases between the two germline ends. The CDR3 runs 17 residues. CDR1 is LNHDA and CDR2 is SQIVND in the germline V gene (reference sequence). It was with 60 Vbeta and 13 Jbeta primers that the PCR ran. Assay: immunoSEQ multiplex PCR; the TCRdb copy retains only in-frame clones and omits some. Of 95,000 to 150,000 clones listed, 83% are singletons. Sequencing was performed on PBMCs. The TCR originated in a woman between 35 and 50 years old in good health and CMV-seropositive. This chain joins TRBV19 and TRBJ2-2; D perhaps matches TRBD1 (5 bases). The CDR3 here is CASSIGRQRTFTGELFF. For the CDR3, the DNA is TGTGCCAGTAGTATAGGGAGACAGAGAACTTTCACCGGGGAGCTGTTTTTT.